This is a list of T cell receptor beta chains from one sample in a study of response to subunit inactivated influenza vaccine. TCRdb recomputed calls from the RT-PCR reads with MiXCR, one row per CDR3 protein. The table lists approximately 680,000 distinct CDR3 sequences, about a sixth of them singletons. The sequencing here drew on PBMCs from blood, taken 12 days after vaccination. These receptors were taken from a man aged 45-60 years who received an inactivated influenza vaccine. The CDR3 runs from the conserved cysteine through the conserved F or W. Each record gives: CDR3 length, V gene, CDR3 protein.

>11|TRBV11-2
CASSGPPEAFF
>14|TRBV5-5
CASSLGGIVETQYF
>18|TRBV7-4
CAISPALARGYSYNEQFF
>13|TRBV5-8
CATTGFGGETQYF
>14|TRBV15
CATSARQSTYEQYF
>15|TRBV12-3/TRBV12-4
CASSLRGWNTGELFF
>14|TRBV3-1
CASSQGTGTSEQYF
>15|TRBV3-1
CASSTRRGLQETQYF
>19|TRBV18
CASSSSAGQIQSRDYGYTF
>15|TRBV29-1
CSVGPRTGGVGTQYF
>16|TRBV28
CASSLVPGDSTDTQYF
>14|TRBV25-1
CASSETQGQETQYF
>16|TRBV7-9
CASSLTVGAGTGELFF
>14|TRBV7-9
CASSALAGLYEQYF
>15|TRBV12-3/TRBV12-4
CASSYTSGTTDTQYF
>15|TRBV9
CASSGGHSSYNEQFF
>17|TRBV15
CATSERGSGTGWKTQYF
>16|TRBV3-1
CASSRGQFHSGNTIYF
>15|TRBV6-5
CASSYGTDYNSPLHF
>17|TRBV6-1
CASEGTRGPPNTGELFF
>16|TRBV7-8
CASTSDQAANTGELFF
>13|TRBV20-1
CSAIGLAGRGQYF
>13|TRBV6-2/TRBV6-3
CASIRDTSSQQYF
>15|TRBV10-3
CAISRQGLEEAEAFF
>13|TRBV29-1
CSVEEGGGYEQYF
>15|TRBV11-3
CASSPGGGVADTQYF
>15|TRBV6-1
CASRTRGLLNTEAFF
>14|TRBV5-6
CASSRGQLNQPQHF
>16|TRBV19
CASSSTTADSNQPQHF
>13|TRBV12-3/TRBV12-4
CASTKGLSGEQYF